These 17 T cell receptor beta chains originate from one sample sequenced in a study of CD8+ T cells in alopecia areata. Sequencing relied on a cDNA template that was reverse transcribed from extracted RNA. Here immunoSEQ multiplex PCR was the method, and the copy in TCRdb shows in-frame clones only, minus some. Of some 170,000 clones listed, 40% to 65% are singletons. As for treatment: oral pan-JAK inhibitor, 5-10 mg twice daily. The sample consisted of CD8+ T cells sorted from blood, taken at week 24, from a patient treated with tofacitinib. Receptor source: a human donor with alopecia areata.

This chain's CDR3 is CASSVGSGFYEQYF. Written as DNA, the CDR3 is TGTGCCAGCAGCGTAGGTTCAGGATTTTACGAGCAGTACTTC. The rearrangement links TRBV9 to TRBJ2-7; D call uncertain. CDR3 length: 14 residues. Trimming removed 0 bases at V and 4 bases at J, with 11 bases between. Germline CDR1 is SGDLS and CDR2 is YYNGEE.

This clone was recorded once. The chain joins TRBV5-1 to TRBJ1-3; no firm D call. Germline-derived CDR1 and CDR2 are SGHRS and YFSETQ. Trimming cost V 0 bases and J 0 bases, with 10 bases left between them. This CDR3 is built from 16 residues. The CDR3 sequence: CASSLAETVSGNTIYF. In DNA form, the CDR3 reads TGCGCCAGCAGCTTGGCCGAGACGGTCTCTGGAAACACCATATATTTT.

The gene calls are TRBV10-3 and TRBJ2-7; D assignment may be TRBD1 or TRBD2 (5 bases each). CDR1 is ENHRY, CDR2 SYGVKD, per germline. V was shortened by 6 bases and J by 2 bases, with 17 bases between the two germline ends. The CDR3 totals 15 residues. The DNA for the CDR3 is TGTGCCATCAGAAGGGACGGTGGAACCCCCTACGAGCAGTACTTC. As protein: CAIRRDGGTPYEQYF.

J is TRBJ1-5 and V is TRBV27, with D maybe TRBD1 (6 bases). With 10 bases removed from V and 0 bases from J, the gap between germline ends came to 16 bases. The germline gives CDR1 MNHEY, CDR2 SMNVEV (reference sequence). This CDR3 is built from 15 residues. The CDR3 loop reads CATGQGPYSNQPQHF. CDR3 sequence (DNA): TGTGCCACCGGTCAGGGGCCATATAGCAATCAGCCCCAGCATTTT.

This clone was picked up a small number of times. J is TRBJ2-7 and V is TRBV14; D gene unclear. The V end lost 4 bases, the J end lost 2 bases, and 6 bases lay between the germline ends. Germline lookup yields CDR1 SGHDN and CDR2 FVKESK. CDR3 length: 12 amino acids. The CDR3 loop reads CASSRSPYEQYF. The CDR3 DNA is TGTGCCAGCAGCCGTTCCCCCTACGAGCAGTACTTC.

The rearrangement links TRBV29-1 to TRBJ2-5; D possibly corresponds to TRBD1 (6 bases). The end of the DNA is better explained by TRBJ2-7, so the J call may be wrong. The CDR3 contains 14 residues. Germline values: CDR1 SQVTM, CDR2 ANQGSEA. The CDR3 coding sequence is TGCAGCGTAACGCCGGGACATAAAGCCTACGAGCAGTACTTC. Amino acid sequence: CSVTPGHKAYEQYF.

The CDR3 sequence is CASSFKGSYNEQFF. CDR3 in DNA: TGTGCCAGCAGCTTCAAAGGGTCCTACAATGAGCAGTTCTTC. The chain is built from TRBV11-2 and TRBJ2-1, with D unclear. The CDR3 extends over 14 amino acids. In germline, CDR1 is SGHAT, CDR2 FQNNGV. The V end was cut by 3 bases, the J end by 1 base, with 7 bases between.

The V gene is TRBV6-5, the J gene TRBJ2-2; 8 nucleotides line up with TRBD1. V lost 0 bases and J lost 3; bases outside the gene matches: 3. The CDR3 runs 16 residues. The germline V gene encodes CDR1 MNHEY and CDR2 SVGAGI. This CDR3 is CASSYSDRGDTGELFF. In nucleotides, the CDR3 is TGTGCCAGCAGTTACTCAGACAGGGGCGACACCGGGGAGCTGTTTTTT.

This clone was counted between two and nine times. This rearrangement joins TRBV27 to TRBJ2-1, with D possibly matching TRBD1 (6 bases). The V gene's germline CDR1 is MNHEY and CDR2 SMNVEV (reference sequence). V gave up 0 bases and J gave up 8 bases, with 17 bases separating them. The CDR3 has 16 amino acids. DNA for the CDR3: TGTGCCAGCAGTTTATCGGGTTATGGGGGCTGGGATGAGCAGTTCTTC. Residues: CASSLSGYGGWDEQFF.

J is TRBJ2-4 and V is TRBV7-8; D possibly uses TRBD1 or TRBD2 (6 bases each). CDR1 and CDR2 from the germline V gene are SGHVS and FQNEAQ. V lost 6 bases to trimming and J lost 9 bases, with 15 bases between them. This CDR3 is 13 amino acids long. CDR3 in DNA: TGTGCCAGCAGTTTACAGGGAGGAGGCATTCAGTACTTC. This gives the protein CASSLQGGGIQYF.

CDR3 loop: CASRDTGELFF. In DNA form, the CDR3 reads TGTGCCAGCAGAGACACCGGGGAGCTGTTTTTT. This chain joins TRBV6-6 and TRBJ2-2; D gene ambiguous. Trimming left V 6 bases short and J 3 bases short, with 2 bases between. The CDR3 runs to 11 residues. The germline gives CDR1 MNHNY, CDR2 SVGAGI (reference sequence).

This clone was seen only a few times. This chain joins TRBV5-6 and TRBJ2-7; tentative D call: TRBD2 (5 bases). V was pared by 0 bases and J by 7 bases, with 11 bases between. Germline CDR1 SGHDT, CDR2 YYEEEE. The CDR3 length is 13 residues. CDR3 region: CASSLGGPREQYF. Written as DNA, the CDR3 is TGTGCCAGCAGCTTGGGCGGGCCCCGAGAGCAGTACTTC.

V and J are TRBV4-3 and TRBJ1-5, with D hard to call. Trimming removed 5 bases at V and 2 bases at J, with 10 bases between. CDR1 and CDR2 from the germline V gene are LGHNA and YSLEER. This CDR3 spans 14 amino acids. In DNA, the CDR3 is TGCGCCAGCAGCGTAATGAGGGGCAATCAGCCCCAGCATTTT. Translated, it gives CASSVMRGNQPQHF.

Turning to this clone: The same CDR3 also results from other DNA sequences found in this sample. This chain uses TRBV4-3 with TRBJ2-7; TRBD1 matches at 9 bases. V trimming: 3 bases; J trimming: 0 bases; junction bases outside the gene matches: 3. The CDR3 consists of 15 residues. Germline assignment: CDR1 LGHNA and CDR2 YSLEER. The CDR3 spells CASSQGQGFSYEQYF. CDR3 in DNA: TGCGCCAGCAGCCAGGGACAGGGTTTCTCCTACGAGCAGTACTTC.

This clone has more than one count but fewer than ten. V usage is TRBV5-4 and J usage is TRBJ1-4; 12 nucleotides match TRBD1. V was clipped by 4 bases and J by 0 bases; unmatched bases: 4. The CDR3 length is 17 residues. Germline V gives CDR1 SGHNT, CDR2 YYREEE (reference sequence). CDR3 coding DNA: TGTGCCAGCAGCCGGGACAGGGGGCCCGCAACTAATGAAAAACTGTTTTTT. It codes for CASSRDRGPATNEKLFF.

The chain recombines TRBV5-1 with TRBJ1-1; D is unresolved. The length of the CDR3 is 13 residues. The V and J ends lost 1 base and 3 bases respectively, with 7 bases between them. Germline values: CDR1 SGHRS, CDR2 YFSETQ. CDR3: CASSLMAYTEAFF. CDR3 DNA: TGCGCCAGCAGCTTGATGGCGTACACTGAAGCTTTCTTT.

The chain joins TRBV30 to TRBJ2-7; unclear D gene. V lost 2 bases to trimming and J lost 2 bases, with 7 bases between them. The CDR3 is 12 amino acids. The germline V gene has CDR1 GTSNPN and CDR2 SVGIG (reference sequence). Here the CDR3 DNA reads TGTGCCTGGAGTTCAAGGGCCTACGAGCAGTACTTC. Its translation: CAWSSRAYEQYF.